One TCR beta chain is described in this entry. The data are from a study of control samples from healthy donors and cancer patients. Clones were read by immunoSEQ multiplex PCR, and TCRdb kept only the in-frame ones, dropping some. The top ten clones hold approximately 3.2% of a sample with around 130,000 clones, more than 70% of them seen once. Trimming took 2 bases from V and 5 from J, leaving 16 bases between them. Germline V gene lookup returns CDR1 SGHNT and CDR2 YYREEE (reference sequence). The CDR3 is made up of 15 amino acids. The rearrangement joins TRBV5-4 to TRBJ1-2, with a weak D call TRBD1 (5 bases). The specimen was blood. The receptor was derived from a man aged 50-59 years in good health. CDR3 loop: CASSFSWGQQYGYTF. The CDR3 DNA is TGTGCCAGCAGCTTCTCTTGGGGCCAACAATATGGCTACACCTTC. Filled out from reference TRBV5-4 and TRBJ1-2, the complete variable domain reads ETGVTQSPTHLIKTRGQQVTLRCSSQSGHNTVSWYQQALGQGPQFIFQYYREEENGRGNFPPRFSGLQFPNYSSELNVNALELDDSALYLCASSFSWGQQYGYTFGSGTRLTVV.